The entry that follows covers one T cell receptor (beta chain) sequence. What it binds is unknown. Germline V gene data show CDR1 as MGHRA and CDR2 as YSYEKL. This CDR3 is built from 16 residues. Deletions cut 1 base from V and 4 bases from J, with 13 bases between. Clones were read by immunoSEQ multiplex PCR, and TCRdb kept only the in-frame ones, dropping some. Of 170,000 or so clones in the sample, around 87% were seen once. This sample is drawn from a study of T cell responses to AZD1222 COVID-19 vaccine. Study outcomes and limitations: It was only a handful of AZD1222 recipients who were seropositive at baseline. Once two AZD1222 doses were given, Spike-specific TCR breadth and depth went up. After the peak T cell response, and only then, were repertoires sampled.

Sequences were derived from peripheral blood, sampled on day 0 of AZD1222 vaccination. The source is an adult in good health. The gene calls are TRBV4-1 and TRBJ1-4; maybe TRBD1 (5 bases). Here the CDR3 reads CASSQVGAPSNEKLFF. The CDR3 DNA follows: TGCGCCAGCAGCCAAGTTGGGGCCCCTAGTAATGAAAAACTGTTTTTT.